This T cell receptor beta chain was observed in a study of T cell repertoires in cytomegalovirus infection. Study background: In public TCR beta signatures, there were indications of both CMV infection and matching HLA type.

Via MiXCR, TCRdb re-called the reads, giving one row per CDR3 protein. The sample yields a few hundred thousand distinct CDR3 sequences, around a sixth seen once. Study findings and constraints: CMV-specific TCR beta clonotypes restricted by HLA-C were the ones dominating the ex vivo response. Public TCR beta family frequency separated CMV-and-HLA carriers, including in an independent cohort.

This clonotype was observed a few times. Its antigen is as yet unknown. V lost 2 bases and J 3 bases, leaving 11 bases between the germline ends. There are 15 residues in the CDR3. Sequenced sample: PBMCs. This receptor was identified in a human donor in good health (CMV status not recorded). Some clones in this sample may be carry-over from other donors' samples. The chain carries TRBV12-3 or TRBV12-4 and TRBJ1-3; the D gene is possibly TRBD1 (5 bases). CDR3 nucleotide sequence: TGTGCCAGCAGTTTAATCGGGGACGGTGGAAACACCATATATTTT. Translated, it gives CASSLIGDGGNTIYF.